The 16 T cell receptor beta chains listed next were all sequenced from one sample in a study of CD8 T cells in Susac syndrome. Random hexamers primed reverse transcription of about 0.45 to 1 ug RNA. Using its own MiXCR run on the immunoSEQ multiplex PCR reads, TCRdb lists one record per CDR3 protein. This table holds 65,000 to 85,000 distinct CDR3 sequences, 85% to 95% found once. Material: CD8+ T cells from PBMCs. These receptor sequences come from a human donor with Susac syndrome.

The rearrangement joins TRBV10-3 to TRBJ1-6; D is unclear. The CDR3 sequence is 16 residues long. Germline lookup yields CDR1 ENHRY and CDR2 SYGVKD. The V and J ends lost 3 bases and 0 bases respectively, with 9 bases between them. The CDR3 loop is CAISENSSSYNSPLHF. The CDR3 DNA is TGTGCCATCAGTGAAAACTCGAGCTCCTATAATTCACCCCTCCACTTT.

The rearrangement uses TRBV4-1 and TRBJ2-1; D gene uncertain. CDR3 size: 13 residues. Between the trimmed V and J ends, which lost 3 bases and 9 bases, there was a span of 12 bases. Germline V lookup: CDR1 MGHRA, CDR2 YSYEKL. The CDR3 DNA sequence: TGCGCCAGCAGCCACGGAGTGGGCGGTGAGCAGTTCTTC. Translated: CASSHGVGGEQFF.

The rearrangement joins TRBV5-1 to TRBJ2-2; D is undetermined. V was pared by 4 bases and J by 6 bases, with 7 bases between. Germline CDR1 SGHRS, CDR2 YFSETQ. This CDR3 has 12 residues. The CDR3 spells CASSPDPGELFF. CDR3 nucleotide sequence: TGCGCCAGCAGCCCTGACCCCGGGGAGCTGTTTTTT.

The V call is TRBV3-1, the J call TRBJ1-2, with D uncertain. This CDR3 region has 14 residues. The germline V gene encodes CDR1 LGHDT and CDR2 YNNKEL (reference sequence). The V end was cut by 4 bases, the J end by 3 bases, with 12 bases between. CDR3 coding DNA: TGTGCCAGCAGCCCGACGGTCGGACACTATGGCTACACCTTC. As protein: CASSPTVGHYGYTF. The whole variable domain, remainder taken from reference TRBV3-1 and TRBJ1-2, is DTAVSQTPKYLVTQMGNDKSIKCEQNLGHDTMYWYKQDSKKFLKIMFSYNNKELIINETVPNRFSPKSPDKAHLNLHINSLELGDSAVYFCASSPTVGHYGYTFGSGTRLTVV.

V is TRBV5-1 and J is TRBJ2-5, with D uncertain. This CDR3 spans 14 amino acids. Trimming took 0 bases from V and 7 from J, leaving 13 bases between them. Germline CDR1 reads SGHRS; CDR2 reads YFSETQ. The CDR3 DNA is TGCGCCAGCAGCTTGGAAGGCAGCCTCGGGACCCAGTACTTC. It codes for CASSLEGSLGTQYF. The full variable domain, its missing parts supplied by reference TRBV5-1 and TRBJ2-5, is KAGVTQTPRYLIKTRGQQVTLSCSPISGHRSVSWYQQTPGQGLQFLFEYFSETQRNKGNFPGRFSGRQFSNSRSEMNVSTLELGDSALYLCASSLEGSLGTQYFGPGTRLLVL.

The genes are TRBV12-3 or TRBV12-4 and TRBJ2-3; 11 bases are a match to TRBD2. After removal of 3 bases from V and 6 bases from J, the junction contained 11 bases not matched to a gene. The CDR3 is 17 amino acids. Here the CDR3 reads CASSFLPTSGEEDTQYF. CDR3 DNA: TGTGCCAGCAGTTTTCTCCCGACTAGCGGGGAGGAGGATACGCAGTATTTT.

The genes are TRBV6-1 and TRBJ2-6; D is possibly TRBD1 or TRBD2 (5 bases each). CDR1 is MNHNS and CDR2 is SASEGT in the germline V gene. This CDR3 has 16 residues. V was shortened by 4 bases and J by 2 bases, with 12 bases between the two germline ends. The CDR3 spells CASSASGQAGANVLTF. In DNA form, the CDR3 reads TGTGCCAGCAGTGCATCGGGGCAGGCTGGGGCCAACGTCCTGACTTTC.

The chain combines TRBV11-1 with TRBJ2-1; 7 positions match TRBD1. Germline trimming cut 5 bases from V and 7 bases from J; bases unmatched to any gene: 11. The CDR3 runs 15 residues. Germline V gene sequence: CDR1 SGHAT, CDR2 FQDESV (reference sequence). DNA for the CDR3: TGTGCCAGCAGCCCCCGAAAGGGGGCAAAAAATGAGCAGTTCTTC. Encoded protein: CASSPRKGAKNEQFF.

This rearrangement joins TRBV20-1 to TRBJ2-2; D uncertain. This CDR3 is built from 14 residues. Trimming took off 0 bases at V and 4 bases at J, with 9 bases between the two ends. The germline gives CDR1 DFQATT, CDR2 SNEGSKA (reference sequence). The CDR3 protein is CSARDRFGTGELFF. The CDR3 DNA reads as TGCAGTGCTAGAGATCGGTTCGGCACCGGGGAGCTGTTTTTT.

The chain combines TRBV19 with TRBJ1-1; the D is unclear. The V gene's germline CDR1 is LNHDA and CDR2 SQIVND (reference sequence). Trimming removed 0 bases at V and 4 bases at J, with 9 bases between. This CDR3 contains 14 residues. As DNA, the CDR3 is TGTGCCAGTAGTATAGAGGGGTCGGGCACTGAAGCTTTCTTT. Its protein is CASSIEGSGTEAFF.

The CDR3 spells CASSFSFTGEQYF. CDR3 nucleotides: TGTGCCAGCAGCTTCAGCTTTACGGGGGAGCAGTACTTC. The chain joins TRBV11-2 to TRBJ2-7, with a possible D match to TRBD2 (5 bases). The V end lost 3 bases, the J end lost 7 bases, and 13 bases lay between the germline ends. The CDR3 length is 13 residues. Looked up from germline, CDR1 is SGHAT and CDR2 is FQNNGV.

The gene calls are TRBV19 and TRBJ1-5, with D uncertain. The length of the CDR3 is 14 residues. Germline CDR1 and CDR2: LNHDA and SQIVND (reference sequence). Deletions cut 4 bases from V and 2 bases from J, with 9 bases between. For the CDR3, the DNA is TGTGCCAGTAGTACTGGATGGGGCAATCAGCCCCAGCATTTT. This translates into CASSTGWGNQPQHF.

This rearrangement joins TRBV29-1 to TRBJ2-7; no clear D. The CDR3 sequence is 14 residues long. The V and J ends lost 4 bases and 1 base respectively, with 14 bases between them. Germline V gene sequence: CDR1 SQVTM, CDR2 ANQGSEA. CDR3: CSVVILMSSYEQYF. DNA for the CDR3: TGCAGCGTTGTAATCCTAATGTCGTCCTACGAGCAGTACTTC.

The chain is built from TRBV3-1 and TRBJ2-1, with 8 positions matching TRBD2. From germline, CDR1 is LGHDT and CDR2 YNNKEL (reference sequence). With 0 bases clipped from V and 6 bases from J, the junction kept 7 bases outside the gene matches. This CDR3 region has 16 residues. DNA for the CDR3: TGTGCCAGCAGCCAAGATTTTTCCGGGACTAGCAATGAGCAGTTCTTC. As protein: CASSQDFSGTSNEQFF.

The CDR3 loop is CASSVYRDSETQYF. CDR3 in DNA: TGTGCCAGCAGCGTCTACCGGGACTCAGAGACCCAGTACTTC. The chain uses TRBV11-2 and TRBJ2-5; tentatively, D is TRBD2 (6 bases). Trimming took off 5 bases at V and 4 bases at J, with 14 bases between the two ends. This CDR3 is built from 14 residues. Looked up from germline, CDR1 is SGHAT and CDR2 is FQNNGV.

In DNA form, the CDR3 reads TGTGCCAGCAGTAATACTTGGACAGGGGGCAACTACGAGCAGTACTTC. Amino acids: CASSNTWTGGNYEQYF. The chain is built from TRBV7-9 and TRBJ2-7; 11 positions agree with TRBD1. Trimming at V came to 6 bases and at J to 3 bases, leaving 10 bases not matched to a gene. Germline V gene lookup returns CDR1 SEHNR and CDR2 FQNEAQ (reference sequence). The CDR3 consists of 16 residues.